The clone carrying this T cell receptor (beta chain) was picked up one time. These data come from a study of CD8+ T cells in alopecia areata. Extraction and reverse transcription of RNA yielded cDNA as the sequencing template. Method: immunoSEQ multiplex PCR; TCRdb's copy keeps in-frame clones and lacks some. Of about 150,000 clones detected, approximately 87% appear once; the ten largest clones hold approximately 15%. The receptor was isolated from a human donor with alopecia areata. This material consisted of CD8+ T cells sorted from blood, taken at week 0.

The CDR3 region is CASSVLPPTNTGELFF. Written as DNA, the CDR3 is TGTGCCAGCAGTGTACTTCCACCCACGAACACCGGGGAGCTGTTTTTT. The V gene is TRBV2, the J gene TRBJ2-2; D unclear. Germline CDR1 is SNHLY and CDR2 is FYNNEI. The CDR3 is 16 amino acids. The V end lost 4 bases, the J end lost 0 bases, and 12 bases lay between the germline ends.